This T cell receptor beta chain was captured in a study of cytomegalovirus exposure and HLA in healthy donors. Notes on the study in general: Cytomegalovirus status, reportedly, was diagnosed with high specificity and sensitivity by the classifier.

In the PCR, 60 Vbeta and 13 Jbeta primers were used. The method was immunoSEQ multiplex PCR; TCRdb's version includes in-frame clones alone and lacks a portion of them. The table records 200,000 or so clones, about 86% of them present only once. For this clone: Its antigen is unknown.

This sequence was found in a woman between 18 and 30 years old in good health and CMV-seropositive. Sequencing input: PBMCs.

The DNA of the CDR3 is TGTGCCAGTAGTACAGGGGCGGGCACCGGGGAGCTGTTTTTT. Amino acid sequence: CASSTGAGTGELFF. The chain employs TRBV19 and TRBJ2-2; TRBD1 is a possible D gene (6 bases). Looked up from germline, CDR1 is LNHDA and CDR2 is SQIVND (reference sequence). V shed 4 bases and J shed 4 bases, with 10 bases lying between them. The length of the CDR3 is 14 residues.